This TCR beta chain was sequenced in a study of blood T cell repertoires in COVID-19. Study-wide background: Samples representing acute and convalescent COVID-19 were sourced from the United States, Italy and Spain. Sources were T cells, B-cell-depleted T cells, or PBMCs; the material itself was cDNA or gDNA.

In the authors' methods: Nucleated cell number was recorded as an estimate derived from reference gene primer amplification. Assay: immunoSEQ multiplex PCR; the TCRdb copy retains only in-frame clones and omits some. V, J and clone size reflect that table, while D and trimming were determined from the DNA. This table holds about 120,000 clones, 79% found once. V was clipped by 4 bases and J by 6 bases, with 13 bases between them. The germline V gene encodes CDR1 MNHEY and CDR2 SMNVEV (reference sequence). The CDR3 spans 14 residues. The sequence derives from a man aged 35-49 years with active or convalescent COVID-19. The rearrangement uses TRBV27 and TRBJ2-1; tentatively, D is TRBD2 (6 bases). The sequenced sample was peripheral blood. CDR3 sequence: CASSWLSGSNEQFF. CDR3 nucleotides: TGTGCCAGCAGTTGGCTTAGCGGTTCCAATGAGCAGTTCTTC.